This T cell receptor beta chain was recorded in a study of Graves' ophthalmopathy and Graves' hyperthyroidism. Exclusion applied to patients with other autoimmune diseases, uncontrolled infections, pregnancy or lactation. This clonotype was counted ten times or more. The target antigen is unknown. Germline-derived CDR1 and CDR2 are ENHRY and SYGVKD. The CDR3 contains 15 residues. With V trimmed by 6 bases and J by 4 bases, 6 bases remained unmatched. Findings of the study overall: The authors also found most expanded thyroid clonotypes above 0.001 frequency in blood. Its predictions of ophthalmopathy progression gave the model 60% to 71% sensitivity and 72.22% specificity.

Amplification from RNA transcripts yielded the TCR beta CDR3 regions. HTBI-primed RT-PCR formed the first round, and a multiplex PCR formed the second. From the multiplex PCR reads, TCRdb called clonotypes with MiXCR, one entry per CDR3 protein. The table records roughly 1.1 million distinct CDR3 sequences, approximately 35% of them present only once. The specimen was peripheral blood or thyroid tissue (not recorded which). The V call is TRBV10-3, the J call TRBJ2-2, with 9 bases lining up with TRBD1. The sequence derives from an adult man with Graves' hyperthyroidism. The CDR3 DNA reads TGTGCCATCAGCGGGGGGACAGGGTTCACCGGGGAGCTGTTTTTT. It yields the protein CAISGGTGFTGELFF.